A single sample gave rise to the 27 T cell receptor beta chains below, sequenced in a study of T-cell reconstitution after alpha-beta-depleted transplantation in children. Preparing the TCRbeta library involved the use of unique molecular identifiers. TCRdb ran MiXCR on the PCR reads and lists one entry per CDR3 protein. The data show 190,000 or so distinct CDR3 sequences, roughly 15% seen once. Sequences were derived from PBMCs from the stem cell graft donor, sampled from the stem cell graft. Receptors originate from a human donor who donated a stem cell graft to a child with acute lymphoblastic leukemia.

This clonotype was detected ten times or more. The chain couples TRBV20-1 to TRBJ2-5; 7 nucleotides match TRBD2. There are 14 residues in the CDR3. Germline CDR1 is DFQATT and CDR2 is SNEGSKA (reference sequence). J lost 5 bases, V lost 6 bases, and 12 bases had no gene match. The CDR3 protein is CSATSPGGRETQYF. In nucleotides, the CDR3 is TGCAGTGCCACTAGCCCGGGAGGACGGGAGACCCAGTACTTC.

In this sample, this clonotype turned up a few times. The chain links TRBV3-1 to TRBJ1-2; D not resolved. With 6 bases removed from V and 8 bases from J, the gap between germline ends came to 16 bases. This CDR3 comprises 13 residues. Germline CDR1 is LGHDT and CDR2 is YNNKEL (reference sequence). The CDR3 nucleotides read TGTGCCAGCAGTGCCAGGACGGCGGGGGGCTACACCTTC. This gives the protein CASSARTAGGYTF.

This clonotype was seen repeatedly, ten times or more. This chain links TRBV29-1 with TRBJ2-2, with D tentatively TRBD1 (6 bases). The CDR3 is made up of 15 amino acids. Trimming took off 3 bases at V and 4 bases at J, with 15 bases between the two ends. The germline gives CDR1 SQVTM, CDR2 ANQGSEA. For the CDR3, the DNA is TGCAGCGTTGAGAGGAACAGGGCGGCCACCGGGGAGCTGTTTTTT. This encodes CSVERNRAATGELFF.

This clonotype has a count of ten or more. V usage is TRBV5-1 and J usage is TRBJ1-5; D not certain. This CDR3 comprises 15 residues. CDR1 is SGHRS and CDR2 is YFSETQ in the germline V gene. Trimming removed 0 bases at V and 2 bases at J, with 9 bases between. The CDR3 here is CASSLGPGGNQPQHF. In DNA form, the CDR3 reads TGCGCCAGCAGCTTGGGGCCCGGTGGCAATCAGCCCCAGCATTTT.

CDR3 in amino acids: CSADMGPQETQYF. CDR3 sequence (DNA): TGCAGTGCCGACATGGGCCCTCAGGAGACCCAGTACTTC. The genes are TRBV20-1 and TRBJ2-5; no definite D call. The CDR3 has 13 residues. Trimming took off 6 bases at V and 5 bases at J, with 16 bases between the two ends. Germline CDR1 reads DFQATT; CDR2 reads SNEGSKA (reference sequence).

This clonotype was seen at least ten times. The chain employs TRBV10-3 and TRBJ1-4; tentatively, D is TRBD1 (5 bases). Trimming took off 6 bases at V and 4 bases at J, with 12 bases between the two ends. CDR1 ENHRY and CDR2 SYGVKD come from the germline V gene. The CDR3 is made up of 14 amino acids. The CDR3 DNA sequence: TGTGCCATCAGAAAAGGGACCGGTAATGAAAAACTGTTTTTT. Its protein product is CAIRKGTGNEKLFF.

Concerning this clonotype: A much larger clone differs from this one at a single base, so this may be a read error. DNA for the CDR3: TGTGCCAGCAGTTTAGGGACGGTCTATGGCTGCACCTTC. Translation gives CASSLGTVYGCTF. The chain carries TRBV12-3 or TRBV12-4 and TRBJ1-2, with unresolved D. The CDR3 spans 13 residues.

The genes are TRBV21-1 and TRBJ2-3; the table calls TRBD1, which could not be checked here. TRBV21-1 is deemed a pseudogene. This CDR3 is 21 amino acids long. Here the CDR3 reads CASSLSDRGRGTGAFTDTQYF. In DNA form, the CDR3 reads TGTGCCAGCAGCCTAAGCGACAGGGGGCGCGGGACGGGAGCTTTCACAGATACGCAGTATTTT.

The gene calls are TRBV10-3 and TRBJ2-3; 10 nucleotides align to TRBD2. CDR3 length: 14 amino acids. Germline lookup yields CDR1 ENHRY and CDR2 SYGVKD. The trim removed 5 bases at V and 2 bases at J, leaving 1 base unmatched. The CDR3 DNA reads TGTGCCATCAGTACTAGCGGGACCACAGATACGCAGTATTTT. Encoded protein: CAISTSGTTDTQYF.

This clonotype was seen at least ten times. The chain employs TRBV5-1 and TRBJ2-1; TRBD2 matches at 10 bases. This CDR3 is built from 16 residues. CDR1 is SGHRS and CDR2 is YFSETQ in the germline V gene. V shed 0 bases, J shed 4 bases, and the junction held 4 bases outside the gene matches. The CDR3 reads CASSLDGAGGYNEQFF. In nucleotides, the CDR3 is TGCGCCAGCAGCTTGGATGGAGCGGGAGGGTACAATGAGCAGTTCTTC.

In this sample, this clonotype turned up a few times. J is TRBJ2-1 and V is TRBV11-3; D might be TRBD2 (5 bases). The CDR3 has 14 residues. V was pared by 3 bases and J by 3 bases, with 9 bases between. Germline CDR1 reads SGHNT; CDR2 reads YENEEA. Here the CDR3 reads CASSFEGLYNEQFF. CDR3 DNA sequence: TGTGCCAGCAGCTTCGAGGGCCTCTACAATGAGCAGTTCTTC.

This sequence joins TRBV12-3 or TRBV12-4 and TRBJ1-1, with a tentative D call TRBD1 (5 bases). The CDR3 extends over 12 amino acids. Trimming removed 6 bases from V and 5 bases from J, with 10 bases in between. CDR3 nucleotide sequence: TGTGCCAGCAGCCAGGGTTATACTGAAGCTTTCTTT. It codes for CASSQGYTEAFF.

This clonotype was detected ten times or more. This rearrangement joins TRBV6-5 to TRBJ2-1; 7 bases agree with TRBD2. Germline lookup yields CDR1 MNHEY and CDR2 SVGAGI. The CDR3 is 13 residues long. The ends lost 4 bases at V and 6 bases at J; junction bases unmatched: 3. The DNA for the CDR3 is TGTGCCAGCAGTTTCCTAGCGGCCAATGAGCAGTTCTTC. It yields the protein CASSFLAANEQFF.

This clonotype was recorded many times. The chain is built from TRBV7-9 and TRBJ1-1; 8 positions agree with TRBD1. CDR3 size: 16 residues. Trimming at V came to 4 bases and at J to 1 base, leaving 8 bases not matched to a gene. CDR1 and CDR2 (germline): SEHNR, FQNEAQ (reference sequence). The CDR3 DNA reads TGTGCCAGCAGCTCAACAGGGGGATGGGGGAACACTGAAGCTTTCTTT. Translated, it gives CASSSTGGWGNTEAFF.

This clonotype was recorded many times. The V gene is TRBV5-1, the J gene TRBJ1-2, with TRBD1 matching over 7 bases. The CDR3 extends over 17 amino acids. V was pared by 2 bases and J by 6 bases, with 16 bases of the junction left unmatched. Germline loops: CDR1 SGHRS, CDR2 YFSETQ. The CDR3 sequence: CASSFEASGRGKNGYTF. CDR3 nucleotide sequence: TGCGCCAGCAGCTTCGAGGCTTCGGGCAGGGGGAAAAATGGCTACACCTTC. Full variable domain (remainder filled in from reference TRBV5-1 and TRBJ1-2): KAGVTQTPRYLIKTRGQQVTLSCSPISGHRSVSWYQQTPGQGLQFLFEYFSETQRNKGNFPGRFSGRQFSNSRSEMNVSTLELGDSALYLCASSFEASGRGKNGYTFGSGTRLTVV.

The V gene is TRBV29-1, the J gene TRBJ1-1, with D possibly matching TRBD1 (6 bases). Trimming removed 3 bases from V and 3 bases from J, with 11 bases in between. The germline V gene has CDR1 SQVTM and CDR2 ANQGSEA. The CDR3 is made up of 13 amino acids. CDR3 in amino acids: CSVDGGGYTEAFF. In DNA, the CDR3 is TGCAGCGTTGACGGTGGGGGCTACACTGAAGCTTTCTTT.

This clonotype came up many times. The genes are TRBV12-3 or TRBV12-4 and TRBJ2-1; D possibly corresponds to TRBD2 (6 bases). Trimming took 9 bases from V and 4 from J, leaving 16 bases between them. CDR3 length: 14 amino acids. The CDR3 DNA sequence: TGTGCCAGTGGATTAGCGGAAACTTACAATGAGCAGTTCTTC. Amino acids: CASGLAETYNEQFF.

Only a few counts were recorded for this clonotype. The chain uses TRBV11-1 and TRBJ2-7; TRBD1 aligns across 12 bases. The CDR3 is 18 amino acids. Germline CDR1 reads SGHAT; CDR2 reads FQDESV (reference sequence). The junction had 12 bases not matched to a gene; V was cut back by 0 bases and J by 6 bases. The CDR3 coding sequence is TGTGCCAGCAGCTTAGCGGGACAGGGGGCGCGGGGGACCGCCGAGCAGTACTTC. It specifies CASSLAGQGARGTAEQYF. The complete variable domain, with remaining parts taken from reference TRBV11-1 and TRBJ2-7, reads EAEVAQSPRYKITEKSQAVAFWCDPISGHATLYWYRQILGQGPELLVQFQDESVVDDSQLPKDRFSAERLKGVDSTLKIQPAELGDSAMYLCASSLAGQGARGTAEQYFGPGTRLTVT.

This clonotype was counted ten times or more. V is TRBV28 and J is TRBJ2-7; weak D call: TRBD2 (6 bases). Germline lookup yields CDR1 MDHEN and CDR2 SYDVKM. The V end was cut by 2 bases, the J end by 4 bases, with 15 bases between. The CDR3 runs to 15 residues. The CDR3: CASSLALRGKYEQYF. The CDR3, as DNA: TGTGCCAGCAGTTTAGCGTTGCGGGGTAAATACGAGCAGTACTTC. Using reference TRBV28 and TRBJ2-7 for the parts outside the CDR3, the full variable domain is DVKVTQSSRYLVKRTGEKVFLECVQDMDHENMFWYRQDPGLGLRLIYFSYDVKMKEKGDIPEGYSVSREKKERFSLILESASTNQTSMYLCASSLALRGKYEQYFGPGTRLTVT.

This clonotype was observed at least ten times. In nucleotides, the CDR3 is TGCAGTGCTCTAGCGGGAGGGGTCGAGCAGTACTTC. It is translated as CSALAGGVEQYF. The V call is TRBV20-1, the J call TRBJ2-7; 12 nucleotides match TRBD2. This CDR3 spans 12 amino acids. The V segment lost 5 bases and the J segment 6 bases; nucleotides outside the gene matches: 2. CDR1 and CDR2 (germline): DFQATT, SNEGSKA (reference sequence).

This clonotype came up a few times. The genes are TRBV20-1 and TRBJ1-2; D is unclear. This CDR3 has 15 amino acids. V was clipped by 1 base and J by 4 bases, with 16 bases between them. Germline CDR1 reads DFQATT; CDR2 reads SNEGSKA (reference sequence). The CDR3 bases are TGCAGTGCTAGAGGCCACGGGGATCTACTCTATGGCTACACCTTC. Protein: CSARGHGDLLYGYTF.

This clonotype came up many times. The chain is built from TRBV20-1 and TRBJ2-3, with D uncertain. Germline CDR1 is DFQATT and CDR2 is SNEGSKA (reference sequence). The CDR3 loop spans 12 amino acids. The V gene lost 3 bases and the J gene lost 2 bases, with 6 bases spanning the gap. CDR3 in DNA: TGCAGTGCTAGCATAGACACAGATACGCAGTATTTT. Translating gives CSASIDTDTQYF.

In this sample, this clonotype turned up a few times. The chain's CDR3 is CASSQRLLADTQYF. The CDR3 DNA reads TGTGCCAGCAGCCAACGCCTACTAGCGGATACGCAGTATTTT. V gene TRBV3-1 combines with J gene TRBJ2-3, with 7 bases matching TRBD2. Germline V gives CDR1 LGHDT, CDR2 YNNKEL (reference sequence). The CDR3 contains 14 residues. Trimming at V came to 2 bases and at J to 6 bases, leaving 5 bases not matched to a gene.

The genes are TRBV7-2 and TRBJ2-3, with a weak D call TRBD2 (5 bases). Trimming removed 0 bases at V and 1 base at J, with 14 bases between. The CDR3 length is 17 residues. Looked up from germline, CDR1 is SGHTA and CDR2 is FQGNSA. CDR3 protein: CASSLAVRAGRTDTQYF. The DNA of the CDR3 is TGTGCCAGCAGCTTAGCTGTAAGGGCGGGCCGCACAGATACGCAGTATTTT.

This sequence joins TRBV20-1 and TRBJ1-5; TRBD1 might be the D (6 bases). Germline V gene data show CDR1 as DFQATT and CDR2 as SNEGSKA (reference sequence). Trimming removed 3 bases at V and 6 bases at J, with 12 bases between. CDR3 length: 13 amino acids. CDR3 protein: CSASGGQAQPQHF. CDR3 sequence (DNA): TGCAGTGCTAGCGGGGGGCAGGCTCAGCCCCAGCATTTT.

This clonotype was recorded many times. Here the CDR3 DNA reads TGTGCCAGCAGGAGACAGGAATCACCCCTCCACTTT. Translated, it gives CASRRQESPLHF. The V call is TRBV27, the J call TRBJ1-6; D may be TRBD1 (6 bases). V dropped 6 bases and J dropped 10 bases, with 10 bases sitting between them. CDR1 is MNHEY, CDR2 SMNVEV, per germline (reference sequence). The length of the CDR3 is 12 residues.

In its sample, this clonotype was seen many times. The rearrangement uses TRBV10-3 and TRBJ1-1; D possibly corresponds to TRBD1 (5 bases). CDR3 size: 13 residues. Trimming took off 6 bases at V and 7 bases at J, with 15 bases between the two ends. The germline V gene encodes CDR1 ENHRY and CDR2 SYGVKD. Written as DNA, the CDR3 is TGTGCCATCAGCGAAATCGGGACTCTTGAAGCTTTCTTT. Translation gives CAISEIGTLEAFF.